This record concerns one T cell receptor (beta chain) sequence. Its antigen is still unknown. V was pared by 7 bases and J by 0 bases, with 10 bases between. Germline V lookup: CDR1 LNHDA, CDR2 SQIVND (reference sequence). The CDR3 loop spans 15 amino acids. This sample stems from a study of response to subunit inactivated influenza vaccine. Study-level findings and limits: The authors suggested that few new T cells are recruited per seasonal influenza vaccination.

Each CDR3 protein gets one entry after TCRdb re-called the RT-PCR reads with MiXCR. This sample has 650,000 or so distinct CDR3 sequences, with approximately 14% found just once. This TCR was sampled from a man aged 50-60 years who received an inactivated influenza vaccine. Sequenced here: PBMCs from blood, sampled approximately 15 days before vaccination. The V gene is TRBV19, the J gene TRBJ2-6, with unresolved D. Here the CDR3 DNA reads TGTGCCAGTAAGACGTCCGACTCTGGGGCCAACGTCCTGACTTTC. This gives the protein CASKTSDSGANVLTF.